This entry concerns a single T cell receptor beta chain. Its matching antigen is unknown. Repertoires were generated with immunoSEQ multiplex PCR, while TCRdb's copy carries only in-frame clones and drops some. The sample carries several thousand clones, 65% to 75% recorded once. The sample comes from a study of tumor-infiltrating lymphocytes in localized non-small cell lung cancer. Study in general: Each patient gave resected tumor and non-adjacent uninvolved lung tissue. Whole-study results and caveats: Different pieces of the same tissue were used for each assay. Available tissue quantity limited TCR sequencing to a patient subset. T-cell fraction did not differ between immunotypes IM1 and IM2.

Germline V lookup: CDR1 SGHRS, CDR2 YFSETQ. The CDR3 totals 14 residues. V dropped 7 bases and J dropped 5 bases, with 18 bases sitting between them. The sequencing sample was made of lung tumor tissue. The chain carries TRBV5-1 and TRBJ1-1; possibly TRBD1 for D (6 bases). The source of this sequence is a human donor with non-small cell lung cancer. In DNA, the CDR3 is TGCGCCAGCGGGGAGGGCAGGGGTTCGACTGAAGCTTTCTTT. Amino acids: CASGEGRGSTEAFF.